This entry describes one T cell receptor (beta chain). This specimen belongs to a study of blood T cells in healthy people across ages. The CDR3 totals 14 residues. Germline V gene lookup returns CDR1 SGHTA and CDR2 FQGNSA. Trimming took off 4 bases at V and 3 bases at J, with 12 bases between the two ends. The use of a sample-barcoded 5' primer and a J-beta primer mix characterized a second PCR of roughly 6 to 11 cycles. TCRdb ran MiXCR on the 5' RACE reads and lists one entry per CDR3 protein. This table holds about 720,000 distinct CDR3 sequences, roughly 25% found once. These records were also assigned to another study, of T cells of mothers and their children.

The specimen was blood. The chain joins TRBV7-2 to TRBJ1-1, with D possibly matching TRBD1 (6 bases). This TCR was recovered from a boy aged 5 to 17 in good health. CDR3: CASSSETGYTEAFF. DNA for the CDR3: TGTGCCAGCAGCTCGGAGACAGGATACACTGAAGCTTTCTTT.